These T cell receptor beta chains were read from a single sample in a study of T cell responses to AZD1222 COVID-19 vaccine. Some clones are missing from TCRdb's copy, which holds only in-frame ones; the method was immunoSEQ multiplex PCR. The sample includes more than 60,000 clones, 85% to 90% of them seen just once. Material: peripheral blood, obtained on day 0 of AZD1222 vaccination. Receptors originate from an adult in good health. Each CDR3 is given with its conserved first and last residue. A D gene is named only where the DNA matches it firmly. Clone size, where shown, is once, few, many, or a class for clones that have expanded.

j_gene,abundance,d_gene,len,v_gene,CDR3nt,CDR3aa
TRBJ1-2,.,TRBD1,13,TRBV6-1,TGTGCCAGCAGTGACACAGGGGCGGGTGGCTACACCTTC,CASSDTGAGGYTF
TRBJ1-6,.,TRBD1,17,TRBV7-6,TGTGCCAGCAGCGACCGACTTACAGGGGGAGGAAATTCACCCCTCCACTTT,CASSDRLTGGGNSPLHF
TRBJ2-7,.,.,15,TRBV27,TGTGCCAGCAGTACATCCAGGGGGGAAGTCTACGAGCAGTACTTC,CASSTSRGEVYEQYF
TRBJ2-1,.,TRBD1,16,TRBV5-4,TGTGCCAGCAGTGGGACAGGGGGTCCTCCGTCCAATGAGCAGTTCTTC,CASSGTGGPPSNEQFF
TRBJ2-7,.,.,13,TRBV11-2,TGTGCCAGCAGCTTAGTCTTTATCGACGAGCAGTACTTC,CASSLVFIDEQYF
TRBJ1-2,.,.,15,TRBV28,TGTGCCAGCAGCTATAGGACCCCAACCCTTTATGGCTACACCTTC,CASSYRTPTLYGYTF
TRBJ1-5,once,TRBD1,15,TRBV11-2,TGTGCCAGCAGCTCCACGACAGGGTACAATCAGCCCCAGCATTTT,CASSSTTGYNQPQHF
TRBJ1-5,.,TRBD1,15,TRBV6-1,TGTGCCAGCAGTCCCCCAGGGGGGGGCAATCAGCCCCAGCATTTT,CASSPPGGGNQPQHF
TRBJ2-7,.,.,12,TRBV11-1,TGTGCCAGCAGCCCGCGGACCTACGAGCAGTACTTC,CASSPRTYEQYF
TRBJ1-1,.,.,14,TRBV9,TGTGCCAGCAGCCCGGGCAATCACCCCACTGAAGCTTTCTTT,CASSPGNHPTEAFF
TRBJ2-2,.,.,12,TRBV27,TGTGCCAGCAGTTTATGGGGCGGGGAGCTGTTTTTT,CASSLWGGELFF
TRBJ1-2,.,.,13,TRBV7-8,TGTGCCAGCAGCCGTACAGGGAACTATGGCTACACCTTC,CASSRTGNYGYTF
TRBJ1-6,.,.,14,TRBV10-2,TGCGCCAGCAGGAGAGGGGGAGAGGATTCACCCCTCCACTTT,CASRRGGEDSPLHF
TRBJ2-7,.,.,13,TRBV5-1,TGCGCCAGCAGCCAAACAGGGTCCTACGAGCAGTACTTC,CASSQTGSYEQYF
TRBJ2-5,.,.,13,TRBV3-1/TRBV3-2,TGTGCCAGCAGCCAAGATCGCACCGAGACCCAGTACTTC,CASSQDRTETQYF
TRBJ1-1,.,TRBD1,15,TRBV3-1/TRBV3-2,TGTGCCAGCAGCCACGGGACAGGGGTGGGGACTGAAGCTTTCTTT,CASSHGTGVGTEAFF
TRBJ1-5,.,.,13,TRBV6-1,TGTGCCAGCAGTGAGGACGGCAATCAGCCCCAGCATTTT,CASSEDGNQPQHF
TRBJ1-5,.,TRBD1,17,TRBV5-3,TGTGCCAGAAGACGACAAAGGGGGCGCTTGGCTAATCAGCCCCAGCATTTT,CARRRQRGRLANQPQHF
TRBJ1-1,.,.,11,TRBV2,TGTGCCAGCAGTGAAGCGGTTGAAGCTTTCTTT,CASSEAVEAFF
TRBJ2-5,.,TRBD2,15,TRBV5-6,TGTGCCAGCAGCTTAGGACTAGCGGGTCAAGAGACCCAGTACTTC,CASSLGLAGQETQYF
TRBJ1-1,.,.,11,TRBV5-5,TGTGCCAGCAGCAAACAGGGATGGGCTTTCTTT,CASSKQGWAFF
TRBJ1-4,.,.,15,TRBV5-4,TGTGCCAGCAGCTTGGGGGGGGCCTACGGCGAAAAACTGTTTTTT,CASSLGGAYGEKLFF
TRBJ1-1,.,.,13,TRBV6-5,TGTGCCAGCAGTTACAGGGGTAGGCTTGAAGCTTTCTTT,CASSYRGRLEAFF
TRBJ1-2,.,.,17,TRBV3-1/TRBV3-2,TGTGCCAGCAGACGAAGGGACGCGGGCCTCATCCCGGGGGGCTACACCTTC,CASRRRDAGLIPGGYTF
TRBJ2-3,.,TRBD2,16,TRBV5-1,TGCGCCAGCAGCCCCCTAGGGCGGGGGGGAATGGATACGCAGTATTTT,CASSPLGRGGMDTQYF
TRBJ2-2,.,.,14,TRBV7-2,TGTGCCAGCAGACCTCAGGGTAACACCGGGGAGCTGTTTTTT,CASRPQGNTGELFF
TRBJ1-1,once,TRBD1,12,TRBV30,TGTGCCTGGAGTCCCGGGACAGGGTTGGCTTTCTTT,CAWSPGTGLAFF
TRBJ2-2,.,.,15,TRBV7-7,TGTGCTAGCAGCTTTACTACACAGGGAGCCGGGGAGCTGTTTTTT,CASSFTTQGAGELFF
TRBJ1-2,.,.,14,TRBV7-8,TGTGCCAGCAGCTTAAAGGGAGGAGCGGATGGCTACACCTTC,CASSLKGGADGYTF
TRBJ2-5,.,TRBD2,15,TRBV5-1,TGCGCCAGCAGCGCCCCTAGCGGTCCAGAAGAGACCCAGTACTTC,CASSAPSGPEETQYF
TRBJ2-7,.,.,14,TRBV29-1,TGCAGCGTTATGTGGGGGCCGAGCTCCTACGAGCAGTACTTC,CSVMWGPSSYEQYF
TRBJ1-3,.,.,15,TRBV5-6,TGTGCCAGCAAAGGAATGGTTCCCTCTGGAAACACCATATATTTT,CASKGMVPSGNTIYF
TRBJ2-5,.,TRBD1,14,TRBV7-6,TGTGCCAGCAGCTTAGGACAGGGCGTGGAGACCCAGTACTTC,CASSLGQGVETQYF
TRBJ2-7,.,.,15,TRBV11-2,TGTGCCAGCAGCACTTTCTCGCGGTCCACCTACGAGCAGTACTTC,CASSTFSRSTYEQYF
TRBJ2-5,.,.,11,TRBV29-1,TGCAGCGTTACCCCTCAAGAGACCCAGTACTTC,CSVTPQETQYF
TRBJ1-4,.,.,17,TRBV9,TGTGCCAGCAGCTACGCAGGGTCTGGAGAAGCTAATGAAAAACTGTTTTTT,CASSYAGSGEANEKLFF
TRBJ1-2,.,TRBD1,16,TRBV2,TGTGCCAGCAGAGCGCAAGACAGGGGGCGGGGCTATGGCTACACCTTC,CASRAQDRGRGYGYTF
TRBJ1-2,.,.,14,TRBV6-1,TGTGCCAGCAGTGATTACAGGGATTGGGGTGGCTACACCTTC,CASSDYRDWGGYTF
TRBJ1-6,.,TRBD1,14,TRBV18,TGTGCCAGCTCACCGGACAGGATCAATTCACCCCTCCACTTT,CASSPDRINSPLHF
TRBJ1-4,once,TRBD1,17,TRBV10-1,TGCGCCACCAATGAGAGGGGGCCACCTGCAACTAATGAAAAACTGTTTTTT,CATNERGPPATNEKLFF
TRBJ2-1,few,.,14,TRBV5-6,TGTGCCAGCAGCTTGGGGCCATTCTACAATGAGCAGTTCTTC,CASSLGPFYNEQFF
TRBJ1-6,.,.,15,TRBV6-5,TGTGCCAGCAGTTACTCCGACAGCCCGAGGTCACCCCTCCACTTT,CASSYSDSPRSPLHF